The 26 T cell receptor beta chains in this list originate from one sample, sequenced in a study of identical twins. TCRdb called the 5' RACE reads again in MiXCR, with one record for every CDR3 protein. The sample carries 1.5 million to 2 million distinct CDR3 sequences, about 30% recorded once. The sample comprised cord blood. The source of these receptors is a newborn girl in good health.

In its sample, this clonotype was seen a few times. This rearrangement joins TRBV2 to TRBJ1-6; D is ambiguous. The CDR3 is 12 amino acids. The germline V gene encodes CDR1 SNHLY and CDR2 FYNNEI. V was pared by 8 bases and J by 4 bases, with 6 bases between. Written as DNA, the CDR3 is TGTGCCAGCCGCCTTTATAATTCACCCCTCCACTTT. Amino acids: CASRLYNSPLHF.

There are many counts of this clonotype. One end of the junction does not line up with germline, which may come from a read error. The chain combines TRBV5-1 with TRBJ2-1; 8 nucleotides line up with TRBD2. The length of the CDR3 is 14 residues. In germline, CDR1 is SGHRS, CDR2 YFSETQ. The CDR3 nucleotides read TGTGCCAGCAGCCCGGGACTAGTCTACAATGAGCAGTTCTTC. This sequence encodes CASSPGLVYNEQFF. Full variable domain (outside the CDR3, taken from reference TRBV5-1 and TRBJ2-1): KAGVTQTPRYLIKTRGQQVTLSCSPISGHRSVSWYQQTPGQGLQFLFEYFSETQRNKGNFPGRFSGRQFSNSRSEMNVSTLELGDSALYLCASSPGLVYNEQFFGPGTRLTVL.

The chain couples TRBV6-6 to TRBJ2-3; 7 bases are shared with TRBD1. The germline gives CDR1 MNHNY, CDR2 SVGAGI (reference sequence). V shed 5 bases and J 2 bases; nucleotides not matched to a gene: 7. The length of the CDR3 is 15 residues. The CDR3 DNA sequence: TGTGCCAGCAGTCCTCGGGACAGCACCACAGATACGCAGTATTTT. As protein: CASSPRDSTTDTQYF.

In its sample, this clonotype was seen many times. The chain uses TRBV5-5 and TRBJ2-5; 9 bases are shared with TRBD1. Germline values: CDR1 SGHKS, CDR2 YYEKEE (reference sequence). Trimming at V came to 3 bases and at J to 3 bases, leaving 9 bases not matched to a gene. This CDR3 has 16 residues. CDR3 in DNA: TGTGCCAGCAGCTGGGACAGGGTTAAGAGGGAAGAGACCCAGTACTTC. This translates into CASSWDRVKREETQYF.

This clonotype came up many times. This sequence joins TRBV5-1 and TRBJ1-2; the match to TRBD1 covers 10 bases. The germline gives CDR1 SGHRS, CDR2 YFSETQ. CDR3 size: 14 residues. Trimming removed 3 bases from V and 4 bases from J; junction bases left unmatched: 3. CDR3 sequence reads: CASSSGQGGYGYTF. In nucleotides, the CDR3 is TGCGCCAGCAGCTCCGGACAGGGGGGCTATGGCTACACCTTC.

In DNA, the CDR3 is TGCGCCAGCAGCTTGGATCAGGGCCCCAATGAAAAACTGTTTTTT. Protein: CASSLDQGPNEKLFF. This rearrangement joins TRBV5-1 to TRBJ1-4; a possible D gene is TRBD1 (5 bases). The V gene lost 0 bases and the J gene lost 5 bases, with 11 bases spanning the gap. CDR3 length equals 15 residues. Germline assignment: CDR1 SGHRS and CDR2 YFSETQ.

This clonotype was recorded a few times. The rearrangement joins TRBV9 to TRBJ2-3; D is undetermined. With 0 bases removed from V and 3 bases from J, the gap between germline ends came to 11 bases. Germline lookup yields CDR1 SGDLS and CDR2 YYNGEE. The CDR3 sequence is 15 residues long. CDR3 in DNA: TGTGCCAGCAGCGTAGCGGTAGTGGGGACAGATACGCAGTATTTT. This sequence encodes CASSVAVVGTDTQYF.

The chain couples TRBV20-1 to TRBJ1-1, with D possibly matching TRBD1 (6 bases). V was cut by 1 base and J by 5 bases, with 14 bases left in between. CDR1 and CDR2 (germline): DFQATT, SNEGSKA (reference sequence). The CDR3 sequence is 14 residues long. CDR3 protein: CSARVHREYTEAFF. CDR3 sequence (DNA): TGCAGTGCTAGAGTGCACAGGGAATATACTGAAGCTTTCTTT.

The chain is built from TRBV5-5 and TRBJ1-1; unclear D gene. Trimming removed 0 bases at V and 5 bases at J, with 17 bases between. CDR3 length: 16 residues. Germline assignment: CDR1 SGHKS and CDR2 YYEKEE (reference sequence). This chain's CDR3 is CASSLEALPKRTEAFF. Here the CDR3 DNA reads TGTGCCAGCAGCTTGGAGGCGCTGCCTAAGCGAACTGAAGCTTTCTTT.

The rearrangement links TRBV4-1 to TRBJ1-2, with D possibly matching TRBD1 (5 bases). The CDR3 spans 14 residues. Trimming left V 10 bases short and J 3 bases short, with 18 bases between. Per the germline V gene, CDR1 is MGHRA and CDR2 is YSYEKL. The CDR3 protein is CANSLQVVDYGYTF. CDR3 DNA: TGCGCCAACAGTCTACAGGTTGTGGACTATGGCTACACCTTC.

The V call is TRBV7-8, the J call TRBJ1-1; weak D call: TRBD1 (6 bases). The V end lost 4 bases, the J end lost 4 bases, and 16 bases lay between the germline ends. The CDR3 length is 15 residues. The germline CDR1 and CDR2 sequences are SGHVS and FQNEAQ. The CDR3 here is CASSSLRVGGTEAFF. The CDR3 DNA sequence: TGTGCCAGCAGCTCACTGAGGGTAGGGGGCACTGAAGCTTTCTTT.

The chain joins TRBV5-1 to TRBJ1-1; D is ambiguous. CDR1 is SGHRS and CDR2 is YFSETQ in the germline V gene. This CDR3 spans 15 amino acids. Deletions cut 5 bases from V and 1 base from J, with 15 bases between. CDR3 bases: TGCGCCAGCAGTCCACCCAACCGAGAGAACACTGAAGCTTTCTTT. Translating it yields CASSPPNRENTEAFF.

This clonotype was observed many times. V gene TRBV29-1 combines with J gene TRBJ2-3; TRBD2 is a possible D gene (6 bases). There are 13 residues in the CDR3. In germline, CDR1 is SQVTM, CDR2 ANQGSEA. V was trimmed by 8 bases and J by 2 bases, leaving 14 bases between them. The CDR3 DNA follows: TGCAGCACGACTAGAGACCTCACAGATACGCAGTATTTT. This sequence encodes CSTTRDLTDTQYF.

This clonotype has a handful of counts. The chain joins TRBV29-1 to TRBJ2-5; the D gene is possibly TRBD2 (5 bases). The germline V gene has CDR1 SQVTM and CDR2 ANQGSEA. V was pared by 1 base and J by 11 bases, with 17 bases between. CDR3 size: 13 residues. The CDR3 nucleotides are TGCAGCGTTGAAGTCCCCCCGGTGAGGGAGCAGTACTTC. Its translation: CSVEVPPVREQYF.

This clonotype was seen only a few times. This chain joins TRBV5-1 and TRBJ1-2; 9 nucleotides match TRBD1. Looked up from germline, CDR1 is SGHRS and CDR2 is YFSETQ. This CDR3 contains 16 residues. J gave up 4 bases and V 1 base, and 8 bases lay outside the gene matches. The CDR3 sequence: CASSLSPGTGSYGYTF. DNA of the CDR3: TGCGCCAGCAGCTTGTCGCCCGGGACAGGGAGCTATGGCTACACCTTC.

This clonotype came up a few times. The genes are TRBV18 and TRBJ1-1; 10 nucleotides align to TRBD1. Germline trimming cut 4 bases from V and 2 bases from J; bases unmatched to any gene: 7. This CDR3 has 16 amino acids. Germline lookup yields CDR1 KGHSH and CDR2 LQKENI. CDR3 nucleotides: TGTGCCAGCTCACACGGGACAGGGGCTCTTAACACTGAAGCTTTCTTT. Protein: CASSHGTGALNTEAFF. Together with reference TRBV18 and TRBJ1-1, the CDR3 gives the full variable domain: NAGVMQNPRHLVRRRGQEARLRCSPMKGHSHVYWYRQLPEEGLKFMVYLQKENIIDESGMPKERFSAEFPKEGPSILRIQQVVRGDSAAYFCASSHGTGALNTEAFFGQGTRLTVV.

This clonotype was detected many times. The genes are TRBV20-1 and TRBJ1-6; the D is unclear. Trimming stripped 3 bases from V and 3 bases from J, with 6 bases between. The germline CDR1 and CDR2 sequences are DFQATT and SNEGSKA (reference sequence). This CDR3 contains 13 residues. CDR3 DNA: TGCAGTGCTAGTCGGAGCTATAATTCACCCCTCCACTTT. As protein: CSASRSYNSPLHF.

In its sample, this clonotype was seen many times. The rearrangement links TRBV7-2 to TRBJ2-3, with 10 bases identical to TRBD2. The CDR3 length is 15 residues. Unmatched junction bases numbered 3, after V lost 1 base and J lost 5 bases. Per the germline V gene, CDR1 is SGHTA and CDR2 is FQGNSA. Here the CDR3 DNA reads TGTGCCAGCAGCTTAGTTGGACTAGCGGTAGATACGCAGTATTTT. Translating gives CASSLVGLAVDTQYF.

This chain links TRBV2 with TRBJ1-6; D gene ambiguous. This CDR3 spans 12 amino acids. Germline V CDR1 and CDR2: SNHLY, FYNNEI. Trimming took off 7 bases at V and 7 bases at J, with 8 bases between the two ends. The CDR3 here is CASTHRNSPLHF. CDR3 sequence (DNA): TGTGCCAGCACCCATAGGAATTCACCCCTCCACTTT.

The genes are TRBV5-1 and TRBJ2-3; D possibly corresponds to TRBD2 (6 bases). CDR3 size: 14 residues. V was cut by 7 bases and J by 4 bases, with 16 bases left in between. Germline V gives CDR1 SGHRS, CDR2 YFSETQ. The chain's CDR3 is CASEAGSGADTQYF. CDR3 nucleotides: TGCGCCAGCGAGGCCGGGAGTGGGGCAGATACGCAGTATTTT.

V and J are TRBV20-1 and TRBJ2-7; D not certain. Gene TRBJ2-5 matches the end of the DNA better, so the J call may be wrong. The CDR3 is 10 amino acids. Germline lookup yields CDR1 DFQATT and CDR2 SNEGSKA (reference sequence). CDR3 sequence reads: CSARALTQYF. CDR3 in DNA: TGCAGTGCTAGGGCGTTGACCCAGTACTTC.

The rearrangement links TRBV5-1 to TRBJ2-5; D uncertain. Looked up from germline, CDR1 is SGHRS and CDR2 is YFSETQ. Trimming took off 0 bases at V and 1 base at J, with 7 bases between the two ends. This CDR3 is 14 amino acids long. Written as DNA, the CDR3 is TGCGCCAGCAGCTTGGCGTCGCCCCAAGAGACCCAGTACTTC. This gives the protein CASSLASPQETQYF.

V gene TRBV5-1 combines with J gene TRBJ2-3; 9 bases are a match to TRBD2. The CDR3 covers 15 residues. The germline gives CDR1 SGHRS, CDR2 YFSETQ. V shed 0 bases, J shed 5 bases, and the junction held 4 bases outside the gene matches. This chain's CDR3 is CASSLADSGGDTQYF. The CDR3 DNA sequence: TGCGCCAGCAGCTTGGCGGATAGCGGGGGAGATACGCAGTATTTT.

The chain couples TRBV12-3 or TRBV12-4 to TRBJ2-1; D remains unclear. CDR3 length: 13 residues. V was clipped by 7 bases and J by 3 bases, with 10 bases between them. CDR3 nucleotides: TGTGCCAGCACCTTAGTCGTCTACAATGAGCAGTTCTTC. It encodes CASTLVVYNEQFF.

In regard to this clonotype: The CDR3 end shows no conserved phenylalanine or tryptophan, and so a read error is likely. CDR3 amino acids: CSVSGTHRSDTQYL. The CDR3 DNA follows: TGCAGCGTGTCCGGGACTCATAGATCAGATACGCAGTATCTT. The chain links TRBV29-1 to TRBJ2-3, with D perhaps matching TRBD2 (6 bases). V lost 6 bases to trimming and J lost 4 bases, with 17 bases between them. The CDR3 totals 14 residues. From germline, CDR1 is SQVTM and CDR2 ANQGSEA.

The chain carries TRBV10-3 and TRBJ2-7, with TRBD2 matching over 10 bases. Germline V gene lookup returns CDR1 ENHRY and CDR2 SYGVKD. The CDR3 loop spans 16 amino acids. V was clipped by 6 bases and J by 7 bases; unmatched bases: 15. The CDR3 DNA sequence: TGTGCCATCAGCCTCCTAGCGGGAGATCGCCACAATGAGCAGTACTTC. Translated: CAISLLAGDRHNEQYF.